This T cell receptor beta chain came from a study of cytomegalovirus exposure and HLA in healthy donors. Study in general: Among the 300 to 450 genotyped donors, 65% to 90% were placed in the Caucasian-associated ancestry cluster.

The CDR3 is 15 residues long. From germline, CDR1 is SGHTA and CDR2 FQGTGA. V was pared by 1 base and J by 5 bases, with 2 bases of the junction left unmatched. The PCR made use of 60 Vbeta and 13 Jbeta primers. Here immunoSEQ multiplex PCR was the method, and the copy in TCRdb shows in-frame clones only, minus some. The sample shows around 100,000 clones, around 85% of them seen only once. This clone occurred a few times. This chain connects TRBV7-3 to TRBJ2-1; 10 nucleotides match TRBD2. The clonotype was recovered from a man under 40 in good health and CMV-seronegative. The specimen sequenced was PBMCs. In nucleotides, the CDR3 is TGTGCCAGCAGCTTAATAGCGGGAGGTAACAATGAGCAGTTCTTC. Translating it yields CASSLIAGGNNEQFF.